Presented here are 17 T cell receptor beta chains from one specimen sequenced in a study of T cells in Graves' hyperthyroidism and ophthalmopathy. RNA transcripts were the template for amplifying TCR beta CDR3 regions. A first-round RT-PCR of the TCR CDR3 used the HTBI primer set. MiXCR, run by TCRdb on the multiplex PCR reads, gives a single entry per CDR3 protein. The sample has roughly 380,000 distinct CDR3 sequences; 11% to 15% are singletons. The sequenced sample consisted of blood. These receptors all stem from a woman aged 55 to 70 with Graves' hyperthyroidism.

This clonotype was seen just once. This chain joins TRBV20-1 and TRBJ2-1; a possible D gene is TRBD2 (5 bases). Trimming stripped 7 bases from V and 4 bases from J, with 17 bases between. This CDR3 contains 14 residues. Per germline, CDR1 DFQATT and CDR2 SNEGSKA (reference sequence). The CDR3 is CSVSTILKYNEQFF. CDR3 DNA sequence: TGCAGTGTCTCGACTATACTAAAATACAATGAGCAGTTCTTC.

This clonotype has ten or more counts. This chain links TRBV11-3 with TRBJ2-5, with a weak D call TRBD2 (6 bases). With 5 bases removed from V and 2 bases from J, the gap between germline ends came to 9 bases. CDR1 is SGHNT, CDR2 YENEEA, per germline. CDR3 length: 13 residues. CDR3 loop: CASSVGLQETQYF. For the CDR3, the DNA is TGTGCCAGCAGCGTGGGACTTCAAGAGACCCAGTACTTC.

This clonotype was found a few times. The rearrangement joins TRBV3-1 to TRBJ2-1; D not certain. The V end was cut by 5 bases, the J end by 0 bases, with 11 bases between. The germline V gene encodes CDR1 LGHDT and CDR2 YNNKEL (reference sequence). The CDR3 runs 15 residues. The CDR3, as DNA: TGTGCCAGCAGCTCCGACTTTACCTCCTACAATGAGCAGTTCTTC. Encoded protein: CASSSDFTSYNEQFF.

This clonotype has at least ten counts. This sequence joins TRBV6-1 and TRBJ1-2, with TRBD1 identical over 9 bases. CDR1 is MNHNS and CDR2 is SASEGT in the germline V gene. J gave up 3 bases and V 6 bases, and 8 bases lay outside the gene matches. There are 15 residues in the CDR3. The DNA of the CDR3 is TGTGCCAGCAGAGTAACAGGGGGCGCTGACTATGGCTACACCTTC. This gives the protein CASRVTGGADYGYTF.

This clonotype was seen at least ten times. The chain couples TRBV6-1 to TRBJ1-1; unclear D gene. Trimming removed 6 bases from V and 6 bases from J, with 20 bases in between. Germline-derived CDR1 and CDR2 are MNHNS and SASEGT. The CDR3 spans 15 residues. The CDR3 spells CASRPPLGLGPEAFF. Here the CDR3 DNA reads TGTGCCAGCAGACCCCCCTTGGGCCTAGGGCCTGAAGCTTTCTTT.

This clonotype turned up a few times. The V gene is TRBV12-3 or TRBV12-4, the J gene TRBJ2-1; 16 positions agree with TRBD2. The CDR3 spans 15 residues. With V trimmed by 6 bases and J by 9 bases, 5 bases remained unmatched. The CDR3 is CASRPGLAGGFEQFF. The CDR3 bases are TGTGCCAGCAGACCGGGACTAGCGGGAGGGTTTGAGCAGTTCTTC.

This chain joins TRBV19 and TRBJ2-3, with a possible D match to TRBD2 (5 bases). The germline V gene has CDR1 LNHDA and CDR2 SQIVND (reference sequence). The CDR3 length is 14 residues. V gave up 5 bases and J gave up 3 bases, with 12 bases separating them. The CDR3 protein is CASSAGGYTDTQYF. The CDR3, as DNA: TGTGCCAGTAGTGCCGGCGGGTATACAGATACGCAGTATTTT.

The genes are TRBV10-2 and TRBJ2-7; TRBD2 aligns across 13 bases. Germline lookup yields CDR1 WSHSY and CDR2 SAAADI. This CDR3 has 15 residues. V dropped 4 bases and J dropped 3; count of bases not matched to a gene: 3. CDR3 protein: CASSGRLAGGYEQYF. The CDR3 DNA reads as TGCGCCAGCAGTGGTCGACTAGCGGGAGGCTACGAGCAGTACTTC.

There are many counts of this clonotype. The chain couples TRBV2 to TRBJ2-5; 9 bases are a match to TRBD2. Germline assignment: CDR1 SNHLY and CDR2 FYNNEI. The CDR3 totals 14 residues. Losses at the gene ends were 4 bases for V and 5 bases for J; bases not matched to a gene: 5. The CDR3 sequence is CASSAAGGPETQYF. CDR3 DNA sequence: TGTGCCAGCAGTGCGGCGGGAGGGCCCGAGACCCAGTACTTC.

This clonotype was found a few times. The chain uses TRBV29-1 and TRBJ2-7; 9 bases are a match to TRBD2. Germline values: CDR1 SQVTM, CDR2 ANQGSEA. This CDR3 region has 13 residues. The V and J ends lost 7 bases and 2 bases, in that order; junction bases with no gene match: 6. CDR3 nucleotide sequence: TGCAGCGCGAGACTAGCGGACGCCTACGAGCAGTACTTC. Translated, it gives CSARLADAYEQYF.

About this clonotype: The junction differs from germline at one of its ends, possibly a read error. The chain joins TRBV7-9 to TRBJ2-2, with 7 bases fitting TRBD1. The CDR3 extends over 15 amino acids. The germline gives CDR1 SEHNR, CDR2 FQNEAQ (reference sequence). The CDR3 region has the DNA TGTGCCGGCAGCGTACAGGGGTTGAGCACCGGGGAGCTGTTTTTT. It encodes CAGSVQGLSTGELFF.

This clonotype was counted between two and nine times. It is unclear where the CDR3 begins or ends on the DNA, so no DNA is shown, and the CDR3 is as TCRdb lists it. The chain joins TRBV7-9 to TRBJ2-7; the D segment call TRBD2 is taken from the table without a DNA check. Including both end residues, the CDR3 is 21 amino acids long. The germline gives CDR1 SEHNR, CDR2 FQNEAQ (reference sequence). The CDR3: CASSFYICSASGTSDPYEQYF.

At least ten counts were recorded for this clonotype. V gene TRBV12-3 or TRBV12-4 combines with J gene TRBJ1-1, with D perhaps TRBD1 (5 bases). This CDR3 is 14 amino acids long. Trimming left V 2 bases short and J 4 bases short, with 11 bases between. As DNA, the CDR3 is TGTGCCAGCAGTTTATTCGGGGGAGGCACTGAAGCTTTCTTT. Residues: CASSLFGGGTEAFF.

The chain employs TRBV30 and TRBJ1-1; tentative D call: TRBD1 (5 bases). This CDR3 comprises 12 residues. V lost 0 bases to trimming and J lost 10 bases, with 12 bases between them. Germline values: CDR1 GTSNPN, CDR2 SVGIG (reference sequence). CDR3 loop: CAWSVGAPVAFF. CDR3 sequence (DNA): TGTGCCTGGAGTGTAGGGGCCCCGGTAGCTTTCTTT.

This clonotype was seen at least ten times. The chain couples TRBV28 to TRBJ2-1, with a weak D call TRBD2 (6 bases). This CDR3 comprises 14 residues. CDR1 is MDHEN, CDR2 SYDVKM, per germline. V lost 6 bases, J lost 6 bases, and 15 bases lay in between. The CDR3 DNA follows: TGTGCCAGCAGCCTCCCCGGAGGGATCAATGAGCAGTTCTTC. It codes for CASSLPGGINEQFF.

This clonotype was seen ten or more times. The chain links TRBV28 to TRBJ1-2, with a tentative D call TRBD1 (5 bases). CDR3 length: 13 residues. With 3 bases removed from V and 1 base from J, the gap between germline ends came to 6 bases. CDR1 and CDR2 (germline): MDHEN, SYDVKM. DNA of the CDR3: TGTGCCAGCAGTTTGGGGGTTAACTATGGCTACACCTTC. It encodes CASSLGVNYGYTF.

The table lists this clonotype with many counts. The CDR3 here is CATSRDLTGSYEQYF. The CDR3 bases are TGTGCCACCAGCAGAGATTTGACAGGCTCCTACGAGCAGTACTTC. This chain connects TRBV15 to TRBJ2-7, with D tentatively TRBD1 (6 bases). Germline V CDR1 and CDR2: LNHNV, YYDKDF (reference sequence). This CDR3 contains 15 residues. The ends were cut back, 0 bases at V and 0 bases at J, with 9 bases in the middle.